Described below is a single T cell receptor beta chain sequence and its context. The antigen is undetermined. The sample belongs to a study of CXCR3-negative and CXCR3-positive naive CD8 T cells. Study outcomes and limitations: Relative to CXCR3-negative naive cells, CXCR3-positive naive cells had more hydrophobic TRB CDR3s.

In preparing the TRB cDNA libraries, 5' RACE with UMI labels was used. TCRdb reprocessed the 5' RACE reads and reports one entry per CDR3 protein, with no DNA. Recorded here are some 53,000 distinct CDR3 sequences; the top ten clones represent approximately 0.56%. Germline loops: CDR1 SGHTA, CDR2 FQGTGA. The CDR3 loop spans 13 amino acids. The TCR comes from a human donor in good health. Some clones in this sample may be carry-over from other donors' samples. V is TRBV7-3 and J is TRBJ2-1. The material sequenced was naive CXCR3+ CD8+ T cells from blood. Subset: CD45RO-CCR7+CD27+CD95- naive CD8+ T cells expressing CXCR3 (TNR3+). This CDR3 reads CASSFGGNNEQFF.